This T cell receptor (beta chain) was sequenced for a study of T cells in Graves' hyperthyroidism and ophthalmopathy. The study's findings and limits: The blood repertoire included most of the expanded thyroid clonotypes above 0.001.

Trimming cost V 2 bases and J 6 bases, with 11 bases left between them. The CDR3 totals 14 residues. The cohort's ophthalmopathy patients, a group with duration under 3 months, had a Clinical Activity Score of at least 3 and a NOSPECS grade of at least 4. A word on this clonotype: Its antigen is undetermined.

From RNA transcripts, TCR beta CDR3 regions were amplified. A first-round RT-PCR of the TCR CDR3 used the HTBI primer set. Via MiXCR, TCRdb re-called the multiplex PCR reads, giving one row per CDR3 protein. The sample shows hundreds of thousands of distinct CDR3 sequences, approximately 15% of them seen only once. The sequenced sample was blood. The chain has TRBV12-3 or TRBV12-4 and TRBJ1-5, with D maybe TRBD1 (5 bases). The source of this sequence is a woman aged 45 to 65 with Graves' ophthalmopathy. CDR3 coding DNA: TGTGCCAGCAGTTTATGGGGGGGAGGTCAGCCCCAGCATTTT. Encoded protein: CASSLWGGGQPQHF.